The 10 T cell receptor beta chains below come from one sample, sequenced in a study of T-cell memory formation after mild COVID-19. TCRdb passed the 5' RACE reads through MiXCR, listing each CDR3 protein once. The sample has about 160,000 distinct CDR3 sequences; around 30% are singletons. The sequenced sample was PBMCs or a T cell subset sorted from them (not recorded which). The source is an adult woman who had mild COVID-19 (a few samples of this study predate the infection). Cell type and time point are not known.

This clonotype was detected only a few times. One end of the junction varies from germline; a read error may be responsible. The CDR3 DNA sequence: TGCGCCAGCAGCATGGCTAGCGGGAGGGCCATAAACTTC. This codes for CASSMASGRAINF. This chain uses TRBV5-1 with TRBJ2-7, with 12 bases fitting TRBD2. The germline gives CDR1 SGHRS, CDR2 YFSETQ. This CDR3 region has 13 residues.

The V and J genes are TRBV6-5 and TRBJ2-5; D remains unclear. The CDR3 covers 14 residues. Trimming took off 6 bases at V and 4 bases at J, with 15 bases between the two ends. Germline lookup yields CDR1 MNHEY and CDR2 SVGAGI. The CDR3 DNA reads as TGTGCCAGCAGGCCCGACCTGACCCCAGAGACCCAGTACTTC. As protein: CASRPDLTPETQYF.

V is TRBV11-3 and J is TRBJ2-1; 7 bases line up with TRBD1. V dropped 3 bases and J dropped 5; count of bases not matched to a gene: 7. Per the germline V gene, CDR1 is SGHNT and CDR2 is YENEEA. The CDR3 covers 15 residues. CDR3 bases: TGTGCCAGCAGCTTGGGACAGATGAGTAACAATGAGCAGTTCTTC. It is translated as CASSLGQMSNNEQFF. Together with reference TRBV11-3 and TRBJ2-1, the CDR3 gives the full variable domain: EAGVVQSPRYKIIEKKQPVAFWCNPISGHNTLYWYLQNLGQGPELLIRYENEEAVDDSQLPKDRFSAERLKGVDSTLKIQPAELGDSAVYLCASSLGQMSNNEQFFGPGTRLTVL.

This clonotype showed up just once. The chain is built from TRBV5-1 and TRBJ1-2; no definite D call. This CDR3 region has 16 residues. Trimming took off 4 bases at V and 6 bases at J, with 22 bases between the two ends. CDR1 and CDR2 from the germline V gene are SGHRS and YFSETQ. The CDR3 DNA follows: TGCGCCAGCAGCAACCCGGACGGAAGTTGGGTGGATGGCTACACCTTC. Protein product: CASSNPDGSWVDGYTF.

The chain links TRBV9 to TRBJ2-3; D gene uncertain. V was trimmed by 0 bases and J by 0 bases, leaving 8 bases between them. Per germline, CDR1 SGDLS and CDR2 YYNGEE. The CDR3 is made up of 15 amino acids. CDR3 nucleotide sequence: TGTGCCAGCAGCGTAGCGATTCGCAGCACAGATACGCAGTATTTT. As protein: CASSVAIRSTDTQYF.

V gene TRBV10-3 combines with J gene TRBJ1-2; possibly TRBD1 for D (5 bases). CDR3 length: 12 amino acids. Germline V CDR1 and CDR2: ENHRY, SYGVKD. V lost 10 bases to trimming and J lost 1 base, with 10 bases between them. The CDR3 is CATADSNYGYTF. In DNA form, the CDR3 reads TGTGCCACCGCAGACAGTAACTATGGCTACACCTTC.

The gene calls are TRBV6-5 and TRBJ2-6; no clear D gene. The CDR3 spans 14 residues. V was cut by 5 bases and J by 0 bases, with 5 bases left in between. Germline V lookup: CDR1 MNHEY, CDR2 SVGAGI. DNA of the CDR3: TGTGCCAGCAGTCCTTACTCTGGGGCCAACGTCCTGACTTTC. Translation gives CASSPYSGANVLTF.

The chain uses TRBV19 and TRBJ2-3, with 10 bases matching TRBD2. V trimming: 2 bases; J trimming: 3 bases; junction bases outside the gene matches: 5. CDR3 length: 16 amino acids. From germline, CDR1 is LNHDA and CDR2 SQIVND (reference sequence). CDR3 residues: CASSIRAGGLTDTQYF. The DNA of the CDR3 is TGTGCCAGTAGTATAAGAGCGGGAGGGCTGACAGATACGCAGTATTTT.

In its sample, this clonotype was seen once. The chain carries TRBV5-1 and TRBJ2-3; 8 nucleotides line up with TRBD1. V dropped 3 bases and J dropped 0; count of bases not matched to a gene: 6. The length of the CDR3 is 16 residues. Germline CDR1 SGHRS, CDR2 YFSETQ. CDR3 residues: CASSYHRDRSTDTQYF. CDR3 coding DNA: TGCGCCAGCAGCTACCACCGGGACAGGAGCACAGATACGCAGTATTTT. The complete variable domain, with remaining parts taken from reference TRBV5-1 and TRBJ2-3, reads KAGVTQTPRYLIKTRGQQVTLSCSPISGHRSVSWYQQTPGQGLQFLFEYFSETQRNKGNFPGRFSGRQFSNSRSEMNVSTLELGDSALYLCASSYHRDRSTDTQYFGPGTRLTVL.

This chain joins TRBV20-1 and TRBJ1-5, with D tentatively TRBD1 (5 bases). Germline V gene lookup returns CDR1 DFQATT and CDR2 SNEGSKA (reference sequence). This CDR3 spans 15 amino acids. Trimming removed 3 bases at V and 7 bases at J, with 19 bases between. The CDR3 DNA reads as TGCAGTGCTAGGGGCCTCCAGGGTGATCAGCAGCCCCAGCATTTT. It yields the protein CSARGLQGDQQPQHF.